This T cell receptor (beta chain) stems from a study of shared clonotypes between healthy human individuals (dated by TCRdb to 2018 to 2020). Context from the whole study: The cohort included a few men and a couple of women between 18 and 49 years of age. For each donor, CD4 naive and CD4 memory were each given three plates, CD8 naive was given two plates, and CD8 memory was given one plate. The study deeply sequenced blood TCR repertoires of about 5 healthy adults to estimate repertoire size and the extent of clonotype sharing between individuals. To increase sequencing depth and limit assay-specific biases, TCR repertoire library preparation and sequencing were carried out by different laboratories using diverse techniques. Per donor, leukapheresis produced somewhere between about 0.94 and 10 billion PBMCs.

General conclusions and limits of the study: Sampling was restricted to blood, and TCR repertoires in tissue are likely to differ from TCR repertoires in blood. Naive subsets generally had larger estimated clonotype richness than memory subsets. When a handful of donors were compared, the shared fraction of clonotypes was 5% to 6.5% for naive CD4, over 3% for naive CD8, about 2.5% for memory CD4, and about 0.36% for memory CD8. Compared with non-shared clonotypes, the clonotypes found in all four sorted-subset donors had higher generation probabilities. Incomplete sequencing was indicated by rarefaction of sorted-subset datasets, despite the large sequencing depth. Pairwise subsampling led to the expectation that sequencing depth would affect the degree of clonotype sharing among donors. The small number of donors limited the genetic and exposure-history diversity represented.

Using the deep immunoSEQ assay, multiplex PCR amplified TCR CDR3 regions from genomic DNA. Extracted genomic DNA from each cell subset was spread evenly across all wells of several immunoSEQ 96-well plates, with each plate serving as a replicate. For sorted subsets, roughly 200 ng of genomic DNA, equivalent to about 30,000 T cell genomes, went into each replicate PCR. Purified libraries were measured with a Qubit 3.0 fluorometer, size-checked on a Bioanalyzer 2100, and measured again with the KAPA Library Quantification kit. Every immunoSEQ 96-well plate was sequenced on a separate single-read 150-cycle Illumina NextSeq 550 flow cell. As for the original processing: Because only junctional sequences without quality scores were contained in the immunoSEQ output, filtering matching that applied to full-length reads could not be performed. To assign V/J genes and CDR3, sequences were annotated using PyIR, a Python wrapper for IgBLAST v1.9, with IMGT germline references. Any read was removed if the V/J assignment was weak (E-value above 1e-6), the CDR3 was missing, or the read contained stop codons, out-of-frame junctions, or ambiguous translated residues. A V3J clonotype was defined by an identical inferred V gene, J gene, and CDR3 amino acid sequence. The percentage overlap between two repertoires was calculated by dividing the number of shared unique clonotypes by the size of the smaller repertoire. RTK rarefaction, the Chao1 estimator, and Recon v2.1 estimates of unobserved clonotypes were used to assess repertoire richness. For all TCRbeta clonotypes obtained by the gDNA method from a handful of donors, generation probabilities were computed with OLGA. The table comes from immuneACCESS by way of TCRdb, which keeps in-frame sequences with V and J called. Part of the clones is missing from these tables; in studies checked, under half for an unresolved V gene and the rest for unknown reasons. V, J and clone size reflect that table, while D and trimming were determined from the DNA. This sample holds hundreds of thousands of clones; 74% were observed only once. Jointly, the top ten make up around 10% of the sample.

Points on this clone: Its antigen is not yet known. No base quality values were provided; no much bigger clone lies one nucleotide off.

The CDR3 spans 15 residues, from the cysteine through the phenylalanine. Only the CDR3 portion is preserved as DNA: 45 bases, with reading frame beginning at the first base. Taken from the germline V gene, the CDR1 and CDR2 loops are SGHAT and FQNNGV. Here V drops 2 bases and J drops 4 bases, and the junction holds 5 bases not matched to any gene. Healthy HIV-negative adults with no recently reported acute infections or vaccinations were included as donors. Every donor was a Caucasian adult living in Nashville, Tennessee, USA. Magnetic negative selection was used to enrich CD4+ T cells, after which naive cells were positively selected on CD45RA and the negative fraction became the memory subset. Blood was collected by leukapheresis, and PBMCs were isolated by Ficoll-Histopaque density gradient centrifugation and then cryopreserved in liquid nitrogen vapor phase. Analytical flow cytometry was used to check the purity and quantity of each magnetically sorted T cell population. From each sorted fraction, genomic DNA was isolated and quantified by UV absorbance on a Nanodrop 2000c.

The TCR originated in a man between 25 and 39 years old in good health. The V and J segments used are TRBV11-2 and TRBJ2-3; a stretch of 8 junction bases matches TRBD1. Source material: memory CD4+ T cells sorted from blood. Interpreted using the paper, the cell subset or site label stands for: CD45RA-negative fraction. This receptor has the CDR3 CASSLRGQGADTQYF. The DNA sequence is as follows: TGTGCCAGCAGCTTAAGAGGACAGGGCGCAGATACGCAGTATTTT.